Shown below are 21 T cell receptor beta chains from a single sample sequenced in a study of T-cell reconstitution after alpha-beta-depleted transplantation in children. During its preparation, the TCRbeta library received unique molecular identifiers. TCRdb re-derived calls from the PCR reads in MiXCR, one entry per CDR3 protein. The sample includes about 580,000 distinct CDR3 sequences, roughly 27% of them seen just once. The sample in question was PBMCs, obtained before TCRalphabeta/CD19-depleted stem cell transplant. These TCRs come from a boy less than two years old with Wiskott-Aldrich syndrome, due to receive a stem cell transplant.

This chain uses TRBV20-1 with TRBJ2-1, with a tentative D call TRBD2 (5 bases). This CDR3 has 16 residues. CDR1 is DFQATT and CDR2 is SNEGSKA in the germline V gene (reference sequence). V lost 1 base, J lost 1 base, and 14 bases lay in between. The DNA of the CDR3 is TGCAGTGCTAGAGGCCTGGCGGAGGTTTCCTACAATGAGCAGTTCTTC. It yields the protein CSARGLAEVSYNEQFF.

CDR3 region: CASSLRAGGSTEAFF. The CDR3 DNA is TGTGCCAGCAGCTTAAGGGCTGGGGGTAGCACTGAAGCTTTCTTT. The V gene is TRBV7-8, the J gene TRBJ1-1; TRBD1 might be the D (5 bases). This CDR3 is built from 15 residues. From germline, CDR1 is SGHVS and CDR2 FQNEAQ. Trimming left V 2 bases short and J 4 bases short, with 14 bases between.

J is TRBJ1-4 and V is TRBV19, with D unclear. Germline lookup yields CDR1 LNHDA and CDR2 SQIVND (reference sequence). Trimming pared 6 bases from V and 7 bases from J, leaving 12 bases between. The CDR3 totals 13 residues. The CDR3 loop reads CASSKVSSEKLFF. The CDR3 bases are TGTGCCAGTAGCAAAGTCTCATCTGAAAAACTGTTTTTT.

The rearrangement uses TRBV20-1 and TRBJ2-2; tentative D call: TRBD2 (6 bases). CDR1 is DFQATT, CDR2 SNEGSKA, per germline (reference sequence). This CDR3 contains 13 residues. V lost 6 bases and J 4 bases, leaving 12 bases between the germline ends. The CDR3 bases are TGCAGTGCGATTCTAGCGCGCACCGGGGAGCTGTTTTTT. It yields the protein CSAILARTGELFF.

The table lists this clonotype with a few counts. The chain recombines TRBV12-3 or TRBV12-4 with TRBJ2-3; D is possibly TRBD2 (5 bases). V gave up 7 bases and J gave up 3 bases, with 8 bases separating them. The CDR3 has 12 amino acids. CDR3 sequence (DNA): TGTGCCAGCAACCCGGGGACAGATACGCAGTATTTT. Protein product: CASNPGTDTQYF.

The rearrangement joins TRBV3-1 to TRBJ2-7, with 11 bases aligning to TRBD2. CDR3 length: 14 residues. J lost 5 bases, V lost 7 bases, and 7 bases had no gene match. CDR1 and CDR2 from the germline V gene are LGHDT and YNNKEL (reference sequence). The CDR3 is CASTFSGRANEQYF. The CDR3 region has the DNA TGTGCCAGCACCTTTAGCGGGAGGGCCAACGAGCAGTACTTC.

This clonotype was detected once. The chain is built from TRBV20-1 and TRBJ2-5; 13 positions agree with TRBD2. CDR3 size: 17 residues. CDR1 DFQATT and CDR2 SNEGSKA come from the germline V gene (reference sequence). V shed 1 base, J shed 2 bases, and the junction held 7 bases outside the gene matches. As DNA, the CDR3 is TGCAGTGCTAGAGGGTACGGGACTAGCGGGGTTCAAGAGACCCAGTACTTC. Its protein is CSARGYGTSGVQETQYF.

This chain uses TRBV6-1 with TRBJ2-7; the D is unclear. Trimming stripped 0 bases from V and 0 bases from J, with 12 bases between. CDR3 length: 16 residues. Germline assignment: CDR1 MNHNS and CDR2 SASEGT. Here the CDR3 reads CASSEAPQYSSYEQYF. The CDR3 DNA reads as TGTGCCAGCAGTGAAGCGCCACAGTACAGCTCCTACGAGCAGTACTTC.

This clonotype was counted a few times. The chain joins TRBV5-1 to TRBJ2-5, with D possibly matching TRBD1 (7 bases). Germline V lookup: CDR1 SGHRS, CDR2 YFSETQ. V gave up 2 bases and J gave up 2 bases, with 16 bases separating them. The CDR3 runs 16 residues. The CDR3 DNA reads TGCGCCAGCAGCTTAGTGGCAGGGGGACTTCAAGAGACCCAGTACTTC. Translating it yields CASSLVAGGLQETQYF. The full variable domain, its missing parts supplied by reference TRBV5-1 and TRBJ2-5, is KAGVTQTPRYLIKTRGQQVTLSCSPISGHRSVSWYQQTPGQGLQFLFEYFSETQRNKGNFPGRFSGRQFSNSRSEMNVSTLELGDSALYLCASSLVAGGLQETQYFGPGTRLLVL.

This clonotype appeared a few times. The chain couples TRBV10-3 to TRBJ2-7; 8 nucleotides agree with TRBD2. The CDR3 is 14 amino acids. Germline V gives CDR1 ENHRY, CDR2 SYGVKD. With 10 bases clipped from V and 6 bases from J, the junction kept 14 bases outside the gene matches. The CDR3 DNA follows: TGTGCCACACGGGCGGGAGGAGGGCCTGTCGAGCAGTACTTC. The encoded protein is CATRAGGGPVEQYF.

There are a few counts of this clonotype. J is TRBJ2-7 and V is TRBV7-2, with D possibly being TRBD1 (6 bases). CDR3 length equals 16 residues. V was pared by 5 bases and J by 0 bases, with 17 bases between. In germline, CDR1 is SGHTA, CDR2 FQGNSA. CDR3 loop: CASSLSSRGSSYEQYF. DNA for the CDR3: TGTGCCAGCAGCCTCTCTTCGAGGGGGAGCTCCTACGAGCAGTACTTC.

The chain recombines TRBV12-3 or TRBV12-4 with TRBJ2-7; a weak D match, TRBD1 (8 bases). V shed 3 bases and J shed 9 bases, with 15 bases lying between them. The CDR3 totals 13 residues. Written as DNA, the CDR3 is TGTGCCAGCAGTTTGCAACAGGGGGGGGCGCAGTACTTC. The encoded protein is CASSLQQGGAQYF.

The gene calls are TRBV15 and TRBJ2-1; D unresolved. Trimming shortened V by 5 bases and J by 10 bases, and 12 bases separated the two germline ends. Per the germline V gene, CDR1 is LNHNV and CDR2 is YYDKDF (reference sequence). The CDR3 has 12 amino acids. CDR3 DNA: TGTGCCACCAGCGCCCTCGAGGAAGAGCAGTTCTTC. The encoded protein is CATSALEEEQFF.

This clonotype was seen a handful of times. This rearrangement joins TRBV5-1 to TRBJ2-1, with 13 nucleotides matching TRBD2. Germline V gene data show CDR1 as SGHRS and CDR2 as YFSETQ. V trimming: 3 bases; J trimming: 2 bases; junction bases outside the gene matches: 8. This CDR3 has 18 residues. The CDR3 DNA sequence: TGCGCCAGCAGCTCACCGATTGGGACTAGCGGGACCTACAATGAGCAGTTCTTC. Its translation is CASSSPIGTSGTYNEQFF.

J is TRBJ2-4 and V is TRBV13, with D perhaps TRBD2 (5 bases). V was pared by 4 bases and J by 9 bases, with 16 bases between. From germline, CDR1 is PRHDT and CDR2 FYEKMQ (reference sequence). This CDR3 contains 14 residues. CDR3 coding DNA: TGTGCCAGCAGCTCACCTGAGAGAGAGGGCATTCAGTACTTC. It is translated as CASSSPEREGIQYF.

This clonotype was seen more than once but under ten times. J is TRBJ2-2 and V is TRBV10-3, with TRBD2 matching 12 bases. The trim removed 5 bases at V and 3 bases at J, leaving 4 bases unmatched. Germline loops: CDR1 ENHRY, CDR2 SYGVKD. The CDR3 spans 16 residues. CDR3 residues: CAISTTSGGYTGELFF. The CDR3 DNA follows: TGTGCCATCAGTACGACTAGCGGGGGCTACACCGGGGAGCTGTTTTTT.

This chain uses TRBV7-9 with TRBJ1-4; D remains ambiguous. In germline, CDR1 is SEHNR, CDR2 FQNEAQ (reference sequence). The ends were cut back, 6 bases at V and 7 bases at J, with 15 bases in the middle. This CDR3 has 14 amino acids. Here the CDR3 DNA reads TGTGCCAGCAGGGTGGGAGGAGCAGGTGAAAAACTGTTTTTT. Its translation: CASRVGGAGEKLFF.

The chain links TRBV28 to TRBJ2-7; 10 bases map to TRBD2. Losses at the gene ends were 6 bases for V and 6 bases for J; bases not matched to a gene: 14. The CDR3 has 16 amino acids. The germline CDR1 and CDR2 sequences are MDHEN and SYDVKM. The chain's CDR3 is CASRDIQREGGREQYF. For the CDR3, the DNA is TGTGCCAGCAGGGATATTCAGCGGGAGGGGGGTCGCGAGCAGTACTTC.

This clonotype turned up a few times. The chain is built from TRBV10-3 and TRBJ2-1; 9 bases fit TRBD2. The CDR3 spans 18 residues. After removal of 2 bases from V and 0 bases from J, the junction contained 8 bases not matched to a gene. Germline assignment: CDR1 ENHRY and CDR2 SYGVKD. This CDR3 reads CAISEASGISSSYNEQFF. In DNA, the CDR3 is TGTGCCATCAGTGAGGCTAGCGGGATATCCAGCTCCTACAATGAGCAGTTCTTC.

There are a few counts of this clonotype. V and J are TRBV18 and TRBJ1-1; possible D gene TRBD1, 5 bases. Germline V gene data show CDR1 as KGHSH and CDR2 as LQKENI. This CDR3 is built from 15 residues. The V and J ends lost 5 bases and 0 bases respectively, with 13 bases between them. This CDR3 is CASSSRGAMNTEAFF. The CDR3 nucleotides are TGTGCCAGCTCATCCCGAGGGGCCATGAACACTGAAGCTTTCTTT.

This clonotype has a count of ten or more. In nucleotides, the CDR3 is TGTGCCAGCAGCCTGGGGATTGGACGGGGGGACTACAATGAGCAGTTCTTC. Protein: CASSLGIGRGDYNEQFF. The rearrangement uses TRBV7-3 and TRBJ2-1; 7 bases agree with TRBD2. V lost 5 bases, J lost 3 bases, and 13 bases stayed unmatched. Germline V gene lookup returns CDR1 SGHTA and CDR2 FQGTGA. The CDR3 totals 17 residues.